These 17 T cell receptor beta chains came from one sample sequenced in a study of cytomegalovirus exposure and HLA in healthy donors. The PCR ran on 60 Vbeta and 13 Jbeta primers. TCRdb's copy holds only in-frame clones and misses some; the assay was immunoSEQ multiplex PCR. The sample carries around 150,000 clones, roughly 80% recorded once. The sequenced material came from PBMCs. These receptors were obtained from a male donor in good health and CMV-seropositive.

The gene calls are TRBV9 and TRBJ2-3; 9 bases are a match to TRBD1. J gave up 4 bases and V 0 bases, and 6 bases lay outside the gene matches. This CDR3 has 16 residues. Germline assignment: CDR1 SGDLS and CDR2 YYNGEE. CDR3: CASSVVGQGLSDTQYF. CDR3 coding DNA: TGTGCCAGCAGCGTAGTGGGACAGGGATTATCAGATACGCAGTATTTT.

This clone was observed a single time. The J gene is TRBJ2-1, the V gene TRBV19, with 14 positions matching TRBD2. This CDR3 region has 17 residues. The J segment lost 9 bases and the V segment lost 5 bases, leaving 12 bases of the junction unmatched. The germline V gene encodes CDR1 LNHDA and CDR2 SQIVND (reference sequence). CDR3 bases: TGTGCCAGTAGTCTGGGACTAGCGGGAGTAGGGAATGGTGAGCAGTTCTTC. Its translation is CASSLGLAGVGNGEQFF.

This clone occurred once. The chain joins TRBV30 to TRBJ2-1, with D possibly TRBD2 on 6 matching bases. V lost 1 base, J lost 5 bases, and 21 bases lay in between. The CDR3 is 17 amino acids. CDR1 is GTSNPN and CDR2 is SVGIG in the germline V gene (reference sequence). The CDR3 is CAWSALLTRGVNNEQFF. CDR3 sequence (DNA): TGTGCCTGGAGTGCCCTCCTCACTCGCGGGGTAAACAATGAGCAGTTCTTC.

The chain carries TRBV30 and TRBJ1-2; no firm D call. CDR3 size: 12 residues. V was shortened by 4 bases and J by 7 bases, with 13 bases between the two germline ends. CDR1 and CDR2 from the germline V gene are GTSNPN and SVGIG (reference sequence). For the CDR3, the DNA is TGTGCCTGGAATGCGGGGAGTCTTGGCTACACCTTC. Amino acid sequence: CAWNAGSLGYTF.

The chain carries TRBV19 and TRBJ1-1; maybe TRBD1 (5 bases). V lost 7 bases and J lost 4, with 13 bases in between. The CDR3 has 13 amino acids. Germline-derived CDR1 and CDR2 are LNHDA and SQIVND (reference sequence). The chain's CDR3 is CASISSRATEAFF. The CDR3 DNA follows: TGTGCCAGTATTAGCAGCAGGGCCACTGAAGCTTTCTTT. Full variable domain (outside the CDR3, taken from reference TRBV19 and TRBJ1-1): DGGITQSPKYLFRKEGQNVTLSCEQNLNHDAMYWYRQDPGQGLRLIYYSQIVNDFQKGDIAEGYSVSREKKESFPLTVTSAQKNPTAFYLCASISSRATEAFFGQGTRLTVV.

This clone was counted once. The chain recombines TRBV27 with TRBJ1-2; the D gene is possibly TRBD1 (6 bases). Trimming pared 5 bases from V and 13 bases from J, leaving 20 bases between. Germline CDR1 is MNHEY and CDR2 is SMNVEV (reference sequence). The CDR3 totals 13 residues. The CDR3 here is CASSLFGRDNVTF. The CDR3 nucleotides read TGTGCCAGCAGTCTTTTCGGACGGGACAACGTCACCTTC.

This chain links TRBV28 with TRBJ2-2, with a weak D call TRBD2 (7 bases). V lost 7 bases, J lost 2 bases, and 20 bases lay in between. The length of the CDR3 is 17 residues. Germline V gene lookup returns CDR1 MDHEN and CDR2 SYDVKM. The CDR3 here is CASTPSLGGGNTGELFF. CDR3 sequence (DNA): TGTGCCAGCACCCCCTCCTTGGGGGGGGGCAACACCGGGGAGCTGTTTTTT. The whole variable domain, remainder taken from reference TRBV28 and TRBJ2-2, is DVKVTQSSRYLVKRTGEKVFLECVQDMDHENMFWYRQDPGLGLRLIYFSYDVKMKEKGDIPEGYSVSREKKERFSLILESASTNQTSMYLCASTPSLGGGNTGELFFGEGSRLTVL.

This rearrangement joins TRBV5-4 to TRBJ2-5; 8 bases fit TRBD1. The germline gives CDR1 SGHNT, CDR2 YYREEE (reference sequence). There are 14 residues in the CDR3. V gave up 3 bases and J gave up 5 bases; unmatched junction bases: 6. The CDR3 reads CASSSRTGLETQYF. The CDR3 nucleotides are TGTGCCAGCAGCTCTAGGACAGGGCTGGAGACCCAGTACTTC.

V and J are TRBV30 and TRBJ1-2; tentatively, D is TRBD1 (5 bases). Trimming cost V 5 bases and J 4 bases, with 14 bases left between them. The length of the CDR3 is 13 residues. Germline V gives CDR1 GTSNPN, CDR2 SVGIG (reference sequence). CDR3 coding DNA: TGTGCCTGGGGTGAACAGGCCCCCTATGGCTACACCTTC. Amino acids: CAWGEQAPYGYTF.

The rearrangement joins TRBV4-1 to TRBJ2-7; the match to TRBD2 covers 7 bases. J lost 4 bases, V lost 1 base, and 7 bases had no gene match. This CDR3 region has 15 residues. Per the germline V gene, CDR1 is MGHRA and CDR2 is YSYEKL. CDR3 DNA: TGCGCCAGCAGCCAAGCCATGTGGGGAGGGTACGAGCAGTACTTC. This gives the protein CASSQAMWGGYEQYF.

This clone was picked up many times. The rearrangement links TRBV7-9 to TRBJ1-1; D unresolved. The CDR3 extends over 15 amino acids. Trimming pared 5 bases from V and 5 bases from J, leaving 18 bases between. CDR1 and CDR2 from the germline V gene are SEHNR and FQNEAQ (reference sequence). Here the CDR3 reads CASSPFGVGETEAFF. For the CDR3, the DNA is TGTGCCAGCAGCCCCTTTGGAGTCGGGGAGACTGAAGCTTTCTTT.

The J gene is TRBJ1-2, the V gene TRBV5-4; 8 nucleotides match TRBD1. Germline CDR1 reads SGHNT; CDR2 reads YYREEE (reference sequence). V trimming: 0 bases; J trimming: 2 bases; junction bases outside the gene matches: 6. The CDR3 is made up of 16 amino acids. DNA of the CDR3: TGTGCCAGCAGCTTGGGCCCGGGACAGGAGAACTATGGCTACACCTTC. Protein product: CASSLGPGQENYGYTF.

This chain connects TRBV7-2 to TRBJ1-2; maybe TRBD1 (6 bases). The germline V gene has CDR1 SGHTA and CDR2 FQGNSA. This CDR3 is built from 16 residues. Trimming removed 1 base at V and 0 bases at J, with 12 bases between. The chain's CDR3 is CASSLGGGSSNYGYTF. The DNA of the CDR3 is TGTGCCAGCAGCTTAGGGGGGGGCAGCTCTAACTATGGCTACACCTTC.

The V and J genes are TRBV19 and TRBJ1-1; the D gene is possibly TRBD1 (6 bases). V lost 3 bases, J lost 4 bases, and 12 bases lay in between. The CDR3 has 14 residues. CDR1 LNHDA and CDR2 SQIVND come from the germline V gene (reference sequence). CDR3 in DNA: TGTGCCAGTAGTATTGTCCAGGGGTTCACTGAAGCTTTCTTT. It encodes CASSIVQGFTEAFF.

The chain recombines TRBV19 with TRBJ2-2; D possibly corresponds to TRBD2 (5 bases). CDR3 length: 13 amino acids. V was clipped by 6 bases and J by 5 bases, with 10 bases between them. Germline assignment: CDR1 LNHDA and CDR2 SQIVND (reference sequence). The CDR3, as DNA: TGTGCCAGTAGCATCGGGAATACCGGGGAGCTGTTTTTT. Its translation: CASSIGNTGELFF.

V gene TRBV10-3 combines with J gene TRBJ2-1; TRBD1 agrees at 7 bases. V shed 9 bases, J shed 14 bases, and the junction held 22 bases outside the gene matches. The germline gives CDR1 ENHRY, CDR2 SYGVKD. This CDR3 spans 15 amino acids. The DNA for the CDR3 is TGTGCCATTAAGTCAGACAGGGACGGACACGACAAGGAGTTCTTC. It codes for CAIKSDRDGHDKEFF.

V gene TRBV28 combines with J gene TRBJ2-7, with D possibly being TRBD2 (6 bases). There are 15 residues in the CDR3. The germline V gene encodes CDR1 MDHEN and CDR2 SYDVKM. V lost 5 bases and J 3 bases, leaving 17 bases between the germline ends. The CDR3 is CASSPLIGSRYEQYF. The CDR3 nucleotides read TGTGCCAGCAGTCCCTTGATCGGGAGTCGCTACGAGCAGTACTTC.